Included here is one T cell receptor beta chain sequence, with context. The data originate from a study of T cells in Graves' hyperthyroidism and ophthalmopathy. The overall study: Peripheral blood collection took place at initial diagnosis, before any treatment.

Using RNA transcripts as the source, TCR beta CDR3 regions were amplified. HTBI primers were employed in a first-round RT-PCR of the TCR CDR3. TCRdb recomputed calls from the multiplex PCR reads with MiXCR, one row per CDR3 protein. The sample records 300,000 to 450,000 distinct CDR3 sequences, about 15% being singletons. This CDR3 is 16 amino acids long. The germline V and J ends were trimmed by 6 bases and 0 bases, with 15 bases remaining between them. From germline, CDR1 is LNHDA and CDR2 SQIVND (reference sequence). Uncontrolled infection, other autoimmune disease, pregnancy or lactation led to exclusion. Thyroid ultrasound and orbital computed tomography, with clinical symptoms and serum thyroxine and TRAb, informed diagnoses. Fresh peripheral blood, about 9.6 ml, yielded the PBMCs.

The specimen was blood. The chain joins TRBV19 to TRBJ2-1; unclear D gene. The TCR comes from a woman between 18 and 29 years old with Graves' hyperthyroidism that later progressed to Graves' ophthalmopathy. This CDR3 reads CASSSDFYSSYNEQFF. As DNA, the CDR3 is TGTGCCAGTAGCAGTGACTTCTACAGCTCCTACAATGAGCAGTTCTTC.